The present T cell receptor (beta chain) was sequenced within a study of T-cell memory formation after mild COVID-19. Study information: Largely, TCR clusters stayed within a single donor.

TCRdb re-derived calls from the 5' RACE reads in MiXCR, one entry per CDR3 protein. The profile shows fewer than 700,000 distinct CDR3 sequences, less than 25% of them singletons. This clonotype was seen ten or more times. CDR3 length equals 15 residues. CDR1 and CDR2 (germline): MNHEY, SMNVEV (reference sequence). Trimming stripped 5 bases from V and 6 bases from J, with 17 bases between. The clonotype originates from an adult woman who had mild COVID-19 (a few samples of this study predate the infection). Cell type and time point are not known. The chain joins TRBV27 to TRBJ2-4; the D gene is possibly TRBD2 (6 bases). What was sequenced was PBMCs or a T cell subset sorted from them (not recorded which). The CDR3, as DNA: TGTGCCAGCAGTCCGTACGGGAGTTCGGGAAACATTCAGTACTTC. Its protein product is CASSPYGSSGNIQYF.